The 27 T cell receptor beta chains listed next were all sequenced from one sample in a study of T cells in Graves' hyperthyroidism and ophthalmopathy. There were TCR beta CDR3 regions amplified from RNA transcripts. First-round RT-PCR targeting the TCR CDR3 was performed with the HTBI primer set. TCRdb re-called the multiplex PCR reads with MiXCR, one entry per CDR3 protein. This table has 500,000 to 750,000 distinct CDR3 sequences, 35% to 55% appearing once. What was sequenced was peripheral blood or thyroid tissue (not recorded which). Source of these receptors: a woman aged 18-29 years with Graves' hyperthyroidism.

This clonotype was recorded at least ten times. V gene TRBV29-1 combines with J gene TRBJ2-2; no definite D call. CDR3 length equals 11 residues. Trimming removed 7 bases from V and 5 bases from J, with 8 bases in between. The germline V gene has CDR1 SQVTM and CDR2 ANQGSEA. The CDR3 is CSGLGTGELFF. The CDR3 region has the DNA TGCAGCGGTCTAGGGACCGGGGAGCTGTTTTTT.

This clonotype was picked up many times. V and J are TRBV6-6 and TRBJ2-5; 7 bases match TRBD1. V shed 4 bases, J shed 5 bases, and the junction held 10 bases outside the gene matches. The CDR3 consists of 15 residues. Germline loops: CDR1 MNHNY, CDR2 SVGAGI (reference sequence). The DNA of the CDR3 is TGTGCCAGCAGTTCCCAGGACAGGCTCAGGGAGACCCAGTACTTC. The encoded protein is CASSSQDRLRETQYF.

About this clonotype itself: One base away lies a much larger clone, so this may be a sequencing read error. This sequence joins TRBV5-4 and TRBJ2-2, with 8 bases lining up with TRBD2. Unmatched junction bases numbered 11, after V lost 0 bases and J lost 10 bases. The CDR3 loop spans 16 amino acids. The germline gives CDR1 SGHNT, CDR2 YYREEE (reference sequence). The CDR3 is CASSLAVTTSGEELFF. CDR3 coding DNA: TGTGCCAGCAGCTTGGCCGTGACTACTAGCGGCGAGGAGCTGTTTTTT.

This clonotype was recorded a few times. The gene calls are TRBV15 and TRBJ1-3; 8 nucleotides align to TRBD1. The CDR3 sequence is 18 residues long. CDR1 and CDR2 from the germline V gene are LNHNV and YYDKDF (reference sequence). Losses at the gene ends were 0 bases for V and 0 bases for J; bases not matched to a gene: 7. For the CDR3, the DNA is TGTGCCACCAGCAGAGATCCGGGACAGGACCCCTCTGGAAACACCATATATTTT. It specifies CATSRDPGQDPSGNTIYF.

This clonotype was counted ten times or more. This chain links TRBV6-6 with TRBJ1-2; 7 positions agree with TRBD1. CDR1 and CDR2 (germline): MNHNY, SVGAGI (reference sequence). V gave up 5 bases and J gave up 4 bases; unmatched junction bases: 7. The CDR3 has 14 residues. The CDR3 is CASSRDSLFYGYTF. Written as DNA, the CDR3 is TGTGCCAGCAGTCGGGACAGCTTGTTCTATGGCTACACCTTC.

The sample holds many counts of this clonotype. The V gene is TRBV29-1, the J gene TRBJ2-7, with D perhaps TRBD2 (6 bases). The CDR3 has 15 amino acids. Germline CDR1 is SQVTM and CDR2 is ANQGSEA. Trimming removed 3 bases from V and 4 bases from J, with 19 bases in between. In DNA form, the CDR3 reads TGCAGCGTTGAGCTCCCCACTAGCTCTGAGTACGAGCAGTACTTC. It encodes CSVELPTSSEYEQYF.

This chain joins TRBV7-9 and TRBJ2-5, with D perhaps matching TRBD1 (7 bases). The CDR3 is 17 amino acids. Germline lookup yields CDR1 SEHNR and CDR2 FQNEAQ (reference sequence). V shed 2 bases and J shed 5 bases, with 21 bases lying between them. The CDR3 is CASSLFPRVTGRETQYF. The CDR3 region has the DNA TGTGCCAGCAGCTTATTCCCACGGGTGACAGGGAGGGAGACCCAGTACTTC.

This clonotype was seen repeatedly, ten times or more. The J gene is TRBJ2-7, the V gene TRBV2; 15 bases match TRBD2. The trim removed 6 bases at V and 6 bases at J, leaving 6 bases unmatched. The germline CDR1 and CDR2 sequences are SNHLY and FYNNEI. CDR3 length equals 15 residues. CDR3 loop: CASRGLAGGPGEQYF. The CDR3 nucleotides are TGTGCCAGCAGGGGACTAGCGGGAGGTCCGGGCGAGCAGTACTTC.

J is TRBJ2-7 and V is TRBV20-1; D possibly corresponds to TRBD2 (5 bases). This CDR3 comprises 11 residues. Germline V gene lookup returns CDR1 DFQATT and CDR2 SNEGSKA (reference sequence). The V end lost 3 bases, the J end lost 6 bases, and 9 bases lay between the germline ends. The CDR3 loop reads CSASGNAEQYF. The CDR3 DNA follows: TGCAGTGCTAGCGGGAACGCCGAGCAGTACTTC.

This clonotype appeared once. The chain uses TRBV5-1 and TRBJ2-7, with D perhaps assigned TRBD1 or TRBD2 (5 bases each). Germline CDR1 reads SGHRS; CDR2 reads YFSETQ. The CDR3 covers 11 residues. V dropped 0 bases and J dropped 10 bases, with 8 bases sitting between them. CDR3 amino acids: CASSLVGDQYF. DNA for the CDR3: TGCGCCAGCAGCTTGGTGGGGGATCAGTACTTC. Full variable domain (missing parts from reference TRBV5-1 and TRBJ2-7): KAGVTQTPRYLIKTRGQQVTLSCSPISGHRSVSWYQQTPGQGLQFLFEYFSETQRNKGNFPGRFSGRQFSNSRSEMNVSTLELGDSALYLCASSLVGDQYFGPGTRLTVT.

This chain uses TRBV29-1 with TRBJ1-6; possibly TRBD1 for D (5 bases). Germline V gives CDR1 SQVTM, CDR2 ANQGSEA. The CDR3 has 12 residues. The V and J ends lost 5 bases and 6 bases respectively, with 8 bases between them. The CDR3 loop is CSVRDGNSPLHF. CDR3 nucleotide sequence: TGCAGCGTTCGGGACGGTAATTCACCCCTCCACTTT. Supplemented by reference TRBV29-1 and TRBJ1-6, the full variable domain reads SAVISQKPSRDICQRGTSLTIQCQVDSQVTMMFWYRQQPGQSLTLIATANQGSEATYESGFVIDKFPISRPNLTFSTLTVSNMSPEDSSIYLCSVRDGNSPLHFGNGTRLTVT.

Regarding this clonotype: It is likely a read error, because the conserved phenylalanine at the end of the CDR3 is missing. Because the CDR3's place on the DNA is in doubt, the DNA is left out and the CDR3 is given as listed by TCRdb. The chain couples TRBV7-3 to TRBJ2-2. 12 amino acids form the CDR3, both terminal residues included. The V gene's germline CDR1 is SGHTA and CDR2 FQGTGA. CDR3 sequence reads: CASSPDTGELVL.

The chain joins TRBV10-3 to TRBJ1-3; tentative D call: TRBD1 (6 bases). This CDR3 spans 15 amino acids. Trimming removed 6 bases from V and 0 bases from J, with 12 bases in between. In germline, CDR1 is ENHRY, CDR2 SYGVKD. CDR3 coding DNA: TGTGCCATCAGACGGGACATCAGCTCTGGAAACACCATATATTTT. Translated: CAIRRDISSGNTIYF.

This sequence joins TRBV10-3 and TRBJ1-4; 9 positions agree with TRBD1. Germline V lookup: CDR1 ENHRY, CDR2 SYGVKD. The CDR3 is 14 amino acids. V was clipped by 4 bases and J by 7 bases; unmatched bases: 4. The CDR3 bases are TGTGCCATCAGTGCGGGACAGGGAGGTGAAAAACTGTTTTTT. Translation gives CAISAGQGGEKLFF.

This clonotype has a handful of counts. The J gene is TRBJ2-7, the V gene TRBV7-2; D uncertain. The J call may be faulty, since TRBJ2-1 better matches the DNA end. Germline-derived CDR1 and CDR2 are SGHTA and FQGNSA. The CDR3 sequence is 14 residues long. In DNA, the CDR3 is TGTGCCAGCAGCTTCCGGGTCCGCGGAGATGAGCAGTTCTTC. It codes for CASSFRVRGDEQFF.

This clonotype has at least ten counts. The CDR3 bases are TGTGCCAGCCCTAGGGAGGACAGGGGGAATCAGCCCCAGCATTTT. It specifies CASPREDRGNQPQHF. The chain employs TRBV10-3 and TRBJ1-5, with 10 bases identical to TRBD1. V shed 10 bases and J 4 bases; nucleotides not matched to a gene: 10. The germline V gene has CDR1 ENHRY and CDR2 SYGVKD. The CDR3 length is 15 residues.

This clonotype was detected only once. V and J are TRBV25-1 and TRBJ2-7; D might be TRBD2 (6 bases). The CDR3 sequence is 14 residues long. V was shortened by 4 bases and J by 2 bases, with 12 bases between the two germline ends. Germline V gene sequence: CDR1 MGHDK, CDR2 SYGVNS. CDR3 nucleotides: TGTGCCAGCAGTGGCGGGACGTCGACCTACGAGCAGTACTTC. Encoded protein: CASSGGTSTYEQYF.

This CDR3 reads CSASRTSGTFTDTQYF. CDR3 coding DNA: TGCAGTGCTAGTAGGACTAGCGGAACCTTCACAGATACGCAGTATTTT. The chain couples TRBV20-1 to TRBJ2-3, with TRBD2 identical over 10 bases. The CDR3 totals 16 residues. Trimming removed 3 bases from V and 2 bases from J; junction bases left unmatched: 8. From germline, CDR1 is DFQATT and CDR2 SNEGSKA (reference sequence).

The chain carries TRBV7-9 and TRBJ1-2, with D unclear. This CDR3 contains 12 residues. The V end was cut by 6 bases, the J end by 7 bases, with 12 bases between. CDR1 SEHNR and CDR2 FQNEAQ come from the germline V gene (reference sequence). CDR3 in DNA: TGTGCCAGCAGTGCGTTACGGGGTGGCTACACCTTC. Translation: CASSALRGGYTF.

The chain has TRBV15 and TRBJ1-2; D is unclear. Per the germline V gene, CDR1 is LNHNV and CDR2 is YYDKDF (reference sequence). The CDR3 runs to 13 residues. The V end was cut by 2 bases, the J end by 8 bases, with 12 bases between. CDR3 residues: CATSRQTSGGYTF. CDR3 bases: TGTGCCACCAGCAGACAGACTAGCGGAGGCTACACCTTC. Full variable domain (rest looked up from reference TRBV15 and TRBJ1-2): DAMVIQNPRYQVTQFGKPVTLSCSQTLNHNVMYWYQQKSSQAPKLLFHYYDKDFNNEADTPDNFQSRRPNTSFCFLDIRSPGLGDTAMYLCATSRQTSGGYTFGSGTRLTVV.

This clonotype was found many times. This chain uses TRBV29-1 with TRBJ1-1, with 7 bases that match TRBD1. V lost 3 bases and J lost 2; bases outside the gene matches: 3. The CDR3 sequence is 13 residues long. Germline values: CDR1 SQVTM, CDR2 ANQGSEA. The CDR3 nucleotides read TGCAGCGTTGAGGGACAGATTAACACTGAAGCTTTCTTT. It encodes CSVEGQINTEAFF.

The J gene is TRBJ1-2, the V gene TRBV5-1, with TRBD1 identical over 9 bases. J was trimmed by 0 bases and V by 4 bases; bases with no gene match: 10. The germline V gene has CDR1 SGHRS and CDR2 YFSETQ. The CDR3 sequence is 17 residues long. The CDR3 nucleotides read TGCGCCAGCAGCCACCGGGACAGGGATGTCACTAACTATGGCTACACCTTC. It yields the protein CASSHRDRDVTNYGYTF.

Comments on this clonotype: At one end the junction does not follow the germline gene, possibly because of a read error. The J gene is TRBJ2-7, the V gene TRBV7-3, with D perhaps TRBD2 (6 bases). The J call may be mistaken, given a closer DNA end match to TRBJ2-1. This CDR3 spans 15 amino acids. CDR1 SGHTA and CDR2 FQGTGA come from the germline V gene. CDR3 nucleotide sequence: TGCGCCAGCAGCTTAACGGTGACTAGGGGCAATGAGCAGTTCTTC. Translation: CASSLTVTRGNEQFF.

Note on this clonotype: This may stem from a read error, because a much larger clone lies one nucleotide away. The chain has TRBV11-2 and TRBJ2-5, with a tentative D call TRBD2 (5 bases). Germline lookup yields CDR1 SGHAT and CDR2 FQNNGV. The length of the CDR3 is 13 residues. Written as DNA, the CDR3 is TGTGCCAGCAGACACGGGAACCAAGAGACCCGGTACTTC. This sequence encodes CASRHGNQETRYF.

The chain has TRBV7-2 and TRBJ2-7; a possible D gene is TRBD1 (6 bases). Trimming cost V 10 bases and J 5 bases, with 18 bases left between them. Germline V gene data show CDR1 as SGHTA and CDR2 as FQGNSA. The CDR3 has 13 residues. CDR3 DNA sequence: TGTGCCACCACGAGGGGACAAAACCACGAGCAGTACTTC. As protein: CATTRGQNHEQYF.

This clonotype turned up a few times. A much larger clone differs from this one at a single base, so this may be a read error. The V call is TRBV5-1, the J call TRBJ2-7, with D perhaps being TRBD1 or TRBD2 (5 bases each). This CDR3 is 15 amino acids long. CDR1 and CDR2 from the germline V gene are SGHRS and YFSETQ. CDR3 coding DNA: TGCGCCAGCAGCTTCCGGGACGACCTCTCCTGCGAGCAGTACTTC. Its protein product is CASSFRDDLSCEQYF.

As to this clonotype: A much more abundant neighbour one base away suggests this may be a read error. For the CDR3, the DNA is TGTGCCAGCAGCGTCGACGGACAGGGGGCGAAGTATGGCTACACCTTC. It yields the protein CASSVDGQGAKYGYTF. The chain combines TRBV9 with TRBJ1-2, with TRBD1 matching over 11 bases. Trimming took 2 bases from V and 5 from J; bases not matched to a gene: 8. CDR3 size: 16 residues. CDR1 is SGDLS and CDR2 is YYNGEE in the germline V gene. Based on the CDR3 plus reference TRBV9 and TRBJ1-2, the full variable domain is DSGVTQTPKHLITATGQRVTLRCSPRSGDLSVYWYQQSLDQGLQFLIQYYNGEERAKGNILERFSAQQFPDLHSELNLSSLELGDSALYFCASSVDGQGAKYGYTFGSGTRLTVV.